This TCR beta chain was captured by sequencing in a study of shared clonotypes between healthy human individuals. The wider study: The people who gave samples were two women and a few men aged 18 to 49.

Naive CD8 populations comprised CD45RO-negative cells positively selected for CCR7, excluding terminally differentiated effector memory CD45RA+ cells. Healthy and HIV-negative, the adult donors had no recent acute infections or vaccinations. After removal of 5 bases from V and 3 bases from J, the junction contained 9 bases not matched to a gene. Germline CDR1 SGHAT, CDR2 FQNNGV. The CDR3 is made up of 15 amino acids. As regards this clone: Its antigen is currently unknown.

Study outcomes and limitations: Compared with clonotypes that all four donors shared, non-shared clonotypes had lower generation probabilities. Naive subsets generally exceeded memory subsets in estimated richness.

TCRdb's table, derived via immunoSEQ multiplex PCR, lists solely in-frame clones and lacks some. Counted here are about 1,900,000 clones, about 95% occurring once; the ten biggest clones make up around 1.2%. The chain employs TRBV11-2 and TRBJ2-5, with 7 nucleotides matching TRBD2. The receptor's source is a man younger than 30 in good health. The sample consisted of naive CD8+ T cells sorted from blood. CDR3 bases: TGTGCCAGCAGCCTAATCCCTAGCGGAAAAGAGACCCAGTACTTC. Its translation: CASSLIPSGKETQYF.